This is a list of T cell receptor beta chains from one sample in a study of cytomegalovirus exposure and HLA in healthy donors. The protocol was immunoSEQ multiplex PCR, while the TCRdb copy is restricted to in-frame clones and leaves out a portion. The profile covers 150,000 to 200,000 clones, with around 72% appearing a single time and less than 1.5% taken by the ten largest. Material: PBMCs. These receptor sequences come from a man in his fifties in good health and CMV-seronegative. The CDR3 runs from the conserved cysteine through the conserved F or W.

CDR3aa | v_gene
CASSLAGGAYEQYF | TRBV25-1
CASSLTDNTGELFF | TRBV5-1
CASSVRPGETQYF | TRBV5-1
CASSSQFHSNQPQHF | TRBV6-5
CASSPGQGIEYF | TRBV7-9
CASKPASGDSPYEQYF | TRBV19
CASSLGGGETQYF | TRBV5-1
CASSELLWRLPGETQYF | TRBV6-1
CASSRTGGEPQHF | TRBV5-1
CASSPGGGKLTGELFF | TRBV5-4
CASSPSGDYNEQFF | TRBV27
CASSPQGQVTNYGYTF | TRBV18
CASSQGVFYGYTF | TRBV6-5
CASSVEGDGKSTDTQYF | TRBV9
CASSSTGTYGYTF | TRBV5-4
CASSPHQPGTGNGEQYF | TRBV4-2
CASSTPGLTQETQYF | TRBV28
CAIRGQGNVVGANVLTF | TRBV10-3
CASSAPSSGAEEETQYF | TRBV7-8
CASSFSGTSSYNEQFF | TRBV5-1
CASSLHSSGGISTDTQYF | TRBV4-1
CASTGTSGGRNEQFF | TRBV9
CASSLGGGEALYNSPLHF | TRBV5-7
CAGGRGQETQYF | TRBV5-4
CASSLRIGTGNTGELFF | TRBV5-1
CASSRLRDSPSPLHF | TRBV5-1
CASSTTGVPYGYTF | TRBV27
CAISGGQSAVNTEAFF | TRBV10-3
CASSLGLAGSYEQYF | TRBV11-2
CASSSQHSGNTIYF | TRBV19
CASSGRDIYNEQFF | TRBV10-1
CASSDGTGLRYGYTF | TRBV6-1
CASLSRGQQNTEAFF | TRBV19
CASSSPGTGTYEQYF | TRBV11-2
CASSPVAGSEQYF | TRBV18
CASDSGDSSYEQYF | TRBV2
CATFNRGSLPYEQYF | TRBV6-5
CASSLSKMNTEAFF | TRBV28
CASSPSRGLSYEQYF | TRBV18
CASRSAQSGNQPQHF | TRBV27
CASSIVQGFSNQPQYF | TRBV19
CASSLLGAPSYEQYF | TRBV27
CASSLGGRLDLAKNIQYF | TRBV7-2
CASRTGGTEAFF | TRBV21-1
CASSLVNRGEQFF | TRBV27
CASSSTGTGYEQYF | TRBV5-1
CASSQDSTASSYNEQFF | TRBV4-2
CASSFGLAVEQYF | TRBV5-1
CATSRDPAGGETQYF | TRBV15
CASSQLSGGATPFEAFF | TRBV14
CASRSAYEQYF | TRBV5-5
CASSPGTGNGEQYF | TRBV18
CASSLGTGGFNEKLFF | TRBV5-1
CASSVGGTVSTEAFF | TRBV9
CASSPDRLLGYTF | TRBV19
CASSPHRATGELFF | TRBV7-3
CASSDRGSGGYTF | TRBV2
CAISQLAGAYNEQFF | TRBV10-3
CASSGGTENSPLHF | TRBV2